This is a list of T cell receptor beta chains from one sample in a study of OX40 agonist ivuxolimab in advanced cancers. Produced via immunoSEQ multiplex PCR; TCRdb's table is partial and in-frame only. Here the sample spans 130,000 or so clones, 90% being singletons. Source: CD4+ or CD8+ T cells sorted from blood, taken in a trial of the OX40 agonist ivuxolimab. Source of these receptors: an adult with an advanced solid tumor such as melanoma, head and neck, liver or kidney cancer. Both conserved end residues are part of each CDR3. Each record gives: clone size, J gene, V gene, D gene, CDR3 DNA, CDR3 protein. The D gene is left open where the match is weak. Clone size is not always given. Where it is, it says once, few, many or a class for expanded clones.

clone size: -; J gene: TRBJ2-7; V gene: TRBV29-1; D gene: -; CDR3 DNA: TGCAGCGTTTCGGGTGACTCCTACGAGCAGTACTTC; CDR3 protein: CSVSGDSYEQYF
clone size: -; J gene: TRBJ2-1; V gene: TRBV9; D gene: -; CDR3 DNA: TGTGCCAGCAGCGCGGCTATTGGTTCCTACAATGAGCAGTTCTTC; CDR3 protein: CASSAAIGSYNEQFF
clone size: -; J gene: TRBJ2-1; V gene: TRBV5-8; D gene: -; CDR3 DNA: TGTGCCAGCAGCTTCATCGGGGGTTGGAATGAGCAGTTCTTC; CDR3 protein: CASSFIGGWNEQFF
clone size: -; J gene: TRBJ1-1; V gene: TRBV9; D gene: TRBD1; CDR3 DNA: TGTGCCAGCAGCCTTGGACAGGGGGTGGGGAACACTGAAGCTTTCTTT; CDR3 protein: CASSLGQGVGNTEAFF
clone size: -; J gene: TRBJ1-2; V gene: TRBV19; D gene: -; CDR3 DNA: TGTGCCAGTAGTATAAGCTCAGGGATTGACTATGGCTACACCTTC; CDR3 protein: CASSISSGIDYGYTF
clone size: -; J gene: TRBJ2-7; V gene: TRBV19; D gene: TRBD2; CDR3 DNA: TGTGCCAGTAGTATTTCAAGCGGGAGTACCCCCTACGAGCAGTACTTC; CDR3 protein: CASSISSGSTPYEQYF
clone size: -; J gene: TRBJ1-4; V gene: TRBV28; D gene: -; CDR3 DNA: TGTGCCAGCAGCGCAACGGGGATGGCAACTAATGAAAAACTGTTTTTT; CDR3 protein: CASSATGMATNEKLFF
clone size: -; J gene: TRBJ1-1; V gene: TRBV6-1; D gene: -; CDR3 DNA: TGTGCCAGCAGTGAACGACAGAACACTGAAGCTTTCTTT; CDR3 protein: CASSERQNTEAFF
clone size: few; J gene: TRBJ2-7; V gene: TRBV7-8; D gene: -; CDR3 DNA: TGTGCCAGCAGCTTTCAGGGTAGCGAGCAGTACTTC; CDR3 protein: CASSFQGSEQYF
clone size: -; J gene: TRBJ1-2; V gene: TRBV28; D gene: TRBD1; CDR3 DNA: TGTGCCAGCAGCCTACAGGGGTGGGGCTACACCTTC; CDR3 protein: CASSLQGWGYTF
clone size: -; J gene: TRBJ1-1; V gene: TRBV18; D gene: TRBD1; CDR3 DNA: TGTGCCAGCTCACCTCTTGGACAGGTCAAGAACACTGAAGCTTTCTTT; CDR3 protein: CASSPLGQVKNTEAFF
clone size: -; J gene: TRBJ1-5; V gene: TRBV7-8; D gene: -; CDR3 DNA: TGTGCCAGCACAAAAGCCGGGGCCTATAGCAATCAGCCCCAGCATTTT; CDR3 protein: CASTKAGAYSNQPQHF
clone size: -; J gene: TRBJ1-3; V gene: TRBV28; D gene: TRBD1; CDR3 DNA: TGTGCCAGCAGTCCTGGGACAGGGCGGAAGACTGGAAACACCATATATTTT; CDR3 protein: CASSPGTGRKTGNTIYF
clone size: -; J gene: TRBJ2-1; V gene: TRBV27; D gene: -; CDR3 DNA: TGTGCCAGCACCCTGGGACTTCCGAGCTCCTACAATGAGCAGTTCTTC; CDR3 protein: CASTLGLPSSYNEQFF
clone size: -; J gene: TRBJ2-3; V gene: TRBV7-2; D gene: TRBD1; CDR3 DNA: TGTGCCAGCAGCCAAATGACAGGGACAGATACGCAGTATTTT; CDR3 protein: CASSQMTGTDTQYF
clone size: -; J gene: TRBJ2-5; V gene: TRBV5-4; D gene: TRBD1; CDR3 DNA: TGTGCCAGCAGCCTTGACAGGGGGGTCCAAGAGACCCAGTACTTC; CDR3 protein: CASSLDRGVQETQYF
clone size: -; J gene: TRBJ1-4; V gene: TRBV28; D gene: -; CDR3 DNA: TGTGCCAGCAGTTTGGAACAGGAAAATGAAAAACTGTTTTTT; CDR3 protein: CASSLEQENEKLFF
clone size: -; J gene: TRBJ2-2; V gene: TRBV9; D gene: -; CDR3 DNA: TGTGCCAGCAGCGTAGCTGGACTTAACACCGGGGAGCTGTTTTTT; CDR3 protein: CASSVAGLNTGELFF
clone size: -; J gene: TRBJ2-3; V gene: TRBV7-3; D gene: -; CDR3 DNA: TGTGCCAGCAGCTTAACTCCCACTAGGGCGGGGCGCACAGATACGCAGTATTTT; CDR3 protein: CASSLTPTRAGRTDTQYF
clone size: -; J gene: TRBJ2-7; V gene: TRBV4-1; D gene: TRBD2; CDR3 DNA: TGCGCCAGCAGCCAAGTGGGGGGGAGCCTCTCCTATTACGAGCAGTACTTC; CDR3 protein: CASSQVGGSLSYYEQYF
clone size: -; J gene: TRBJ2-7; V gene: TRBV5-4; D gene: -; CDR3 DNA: TGTGCCAGCAGCTCTCCGGGCCTCCCGAATGGCTACGAGCAGTACTTC; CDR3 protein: CASSSPGLPNGYEQYF
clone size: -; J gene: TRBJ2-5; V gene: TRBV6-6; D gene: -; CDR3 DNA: TGTGCCAGCAGTTGGGTCTCGCCCCAAGAGACCCAGTACTTC; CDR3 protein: CASSWVSPQETQYF
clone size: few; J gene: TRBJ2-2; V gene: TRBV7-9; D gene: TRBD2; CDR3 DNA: TGTGCCAGCAGCCCAAGCGGGAGGGCCGGGGAGCTGTTTTTT; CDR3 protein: CASSPSGRAGELFF
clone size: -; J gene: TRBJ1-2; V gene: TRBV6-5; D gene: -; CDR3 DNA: TGTGCCACCGCGATAGACCGTACCTATGGCTACACCTTC; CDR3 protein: CATAIDRTYGYTF
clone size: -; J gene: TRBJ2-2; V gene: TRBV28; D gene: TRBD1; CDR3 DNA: TGTGCCAGCAGTTTCACCCAGGGGGTCGGGGAGCTGTTTTTT; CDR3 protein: CASSFTQGVGELFF
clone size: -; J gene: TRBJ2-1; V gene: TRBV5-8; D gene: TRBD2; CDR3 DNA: TGTGCCAGCAGCTCCCAGCATACTAGCGGGAGTCGCCCCCATGAGCAGTTCTTC; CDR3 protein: CASSSQHTSGSRPHEQFF
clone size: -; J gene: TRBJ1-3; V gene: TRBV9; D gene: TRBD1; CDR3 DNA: TGTGCCAGCAGCGATGGACAGGGGGCCACTGGAAACACCATATATTTT; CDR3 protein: CASSDGQGATGNTIYF
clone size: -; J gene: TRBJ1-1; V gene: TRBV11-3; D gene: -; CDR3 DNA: TGTGCCAGCAGCTTAGGGGGCCGGGCGCGCACTGAAGCTTTCTTT; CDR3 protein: CASSLGGRARTEAFF
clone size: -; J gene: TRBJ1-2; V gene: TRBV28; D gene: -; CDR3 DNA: TGTGCCAGCAGTTTAATGCAGGATTTATTCCAAAACTATGGCTACACCTTC; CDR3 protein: CASSLMQDLFQNYGYTF
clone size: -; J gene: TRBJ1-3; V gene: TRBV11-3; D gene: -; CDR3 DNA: TGTGCCAGCAGCTTCACAGGCCGAAACACCATATATTTT; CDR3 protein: CASSFTGRNTIYF
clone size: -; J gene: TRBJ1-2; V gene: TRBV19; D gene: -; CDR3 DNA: TGTGCCAGTACCCGCTTCGGACAACCCATCTATGGCTACACCTTC; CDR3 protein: CASTRFGQPIYGYTF
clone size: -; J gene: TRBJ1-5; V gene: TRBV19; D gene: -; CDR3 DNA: TGTGCCAGTAGTATAGTTGCCTTAGGAAGCAATCAGCCCCAGCATTTT; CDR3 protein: CASSIVALGSNQPQHF
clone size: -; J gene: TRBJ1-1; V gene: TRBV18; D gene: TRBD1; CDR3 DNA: TGTGCCAGCTCGCGGGATACAGGGGGCGTCACTGAAGCTTTCTTT; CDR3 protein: CASSRDTGGVTEAFF
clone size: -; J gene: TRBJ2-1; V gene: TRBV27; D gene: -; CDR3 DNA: TGTGCCAGCAGCCTCCCCGCCAGCGAGCAGTTCTTC; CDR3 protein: CASSLPASEQFF
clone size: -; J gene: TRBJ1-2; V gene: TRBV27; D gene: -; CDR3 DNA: TGTGCCAGCAGTTTAAAGGATATTAACTATGGCTACACCTTC; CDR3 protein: CASSLKDINYGYTF
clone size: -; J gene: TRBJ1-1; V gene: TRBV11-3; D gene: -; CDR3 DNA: TGTGCCAGCAGCTTAGGCCCCGGACAGCTTGATAGGGGCACTGAAGCTTTCTTT; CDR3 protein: CASSLGPGQLDRGTEAFF
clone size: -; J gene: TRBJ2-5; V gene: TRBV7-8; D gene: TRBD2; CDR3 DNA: TGTGCCTCTAGCGGACCGAGAAGGGAGACCCAGTACTTC; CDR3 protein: CASSGPRRETQYF
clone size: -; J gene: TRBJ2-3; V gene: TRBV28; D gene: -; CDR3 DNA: TGTGCCAGCAGTTTCGGCAGGGCTATCACAGATACGCAGTATTTT; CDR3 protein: CASSFGRAITDTQYF
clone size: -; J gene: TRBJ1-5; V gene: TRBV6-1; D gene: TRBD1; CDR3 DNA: TGTGCCAGCACCCGGACAGGGGGCAACAATCAGCCCCAGCATTTT; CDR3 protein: CASTRTGGNNQPQHF
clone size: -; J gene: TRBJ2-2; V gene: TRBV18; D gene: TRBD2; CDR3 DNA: TGTGCCAGCTCACCAATAAGCGGGAGAGGGGCCGGGGAGCTGTTTTTT; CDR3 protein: CASSPISGRGAGELFF
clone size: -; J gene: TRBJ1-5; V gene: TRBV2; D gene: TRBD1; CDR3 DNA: TGTGCCAGCAGAGGAGGGACAGTGGGTCAGCCCCAGCATTTT; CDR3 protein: CASRGGTVGQPQHF
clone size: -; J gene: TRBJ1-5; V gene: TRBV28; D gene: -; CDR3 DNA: TGTGCCAGCAGTTTGAGTCATGGGTCCCAGCATTTT; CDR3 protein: CASSLSHGSQHF
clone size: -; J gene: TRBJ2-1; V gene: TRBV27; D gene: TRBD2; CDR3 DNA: TGTGCCAGCAGCGAAGGCGGGAGCGGGTGGGATGAGCAGTTCTTC; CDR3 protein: CASSEGGSGWDEQFF
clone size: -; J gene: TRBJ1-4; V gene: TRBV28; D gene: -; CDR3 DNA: TGTGCCAGCACGGACGCTAATGAAAAACTGTTTTTT; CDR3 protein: CASTDANEKLFF
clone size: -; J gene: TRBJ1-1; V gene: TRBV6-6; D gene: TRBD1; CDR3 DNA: TGTGCCAGCAGTCCTAGGACAGGGAACACTGAAGCTTTCTTT; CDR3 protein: CASSPRTGNTEAFF
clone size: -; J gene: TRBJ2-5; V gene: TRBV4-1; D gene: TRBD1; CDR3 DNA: TGCGCCAGCAGCCAAACAAACATGGGACAGGTAGAGACCCAGTACTTC; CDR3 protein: CASSQTNMGQVETQYF
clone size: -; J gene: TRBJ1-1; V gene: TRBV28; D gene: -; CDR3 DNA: TGTGCCAGCAGTTTATTCACTTTCGGGCTGAACACTGAAGCTTTCTTT; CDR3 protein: CASSLFTFGLNTEAFF
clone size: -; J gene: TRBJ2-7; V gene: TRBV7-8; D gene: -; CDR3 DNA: TGTGCCAGCAGCTTAGAACCCCTCTACGAGCAGTACTTC; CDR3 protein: CASSLEPLYEQYF
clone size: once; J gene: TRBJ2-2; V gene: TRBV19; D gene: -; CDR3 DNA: TGTGCCAGTAGGCGGGACACCCAAACCGGGGAGCTGTTTTTT; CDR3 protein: CASRRDTQTGELFF
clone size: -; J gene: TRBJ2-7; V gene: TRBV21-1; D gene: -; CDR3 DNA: TGTGCCAGCAGCAAAGCGGGCAGGGGGTCCTACGAGCAGTACTTC; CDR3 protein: CASSKAGRGSYEQYF
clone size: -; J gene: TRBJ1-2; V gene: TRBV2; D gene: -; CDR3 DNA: TGTGCCAGCAGTGAAAGGGGGGGAACCTACACCTTC; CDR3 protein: CASSERGGTYTF
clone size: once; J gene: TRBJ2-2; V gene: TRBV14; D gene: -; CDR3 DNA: TGTGCCAGCAGCCAGGGGTACACCGGGGAGCTGTTTTTT; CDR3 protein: CASSQGYTGELFF
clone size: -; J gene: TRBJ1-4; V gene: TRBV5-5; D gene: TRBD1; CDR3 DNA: TGTGCCAGCAGCTGGACAGGGACTAATGAAAAACTGTTTTTT; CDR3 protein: CASSWTGTNEKLFF
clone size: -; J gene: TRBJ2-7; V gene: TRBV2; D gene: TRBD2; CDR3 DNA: TGTGCCAGCAGCCAAGATCAAGGGAGGGCCTCATACTTC; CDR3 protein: CASSQDQGRASYF
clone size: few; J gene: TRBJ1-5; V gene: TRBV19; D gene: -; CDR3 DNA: TGTGCCAGTAGTATATACGGCGAGACGAGATCGCCCCAGCATTTT; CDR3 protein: CASSIYGETRSPQHF